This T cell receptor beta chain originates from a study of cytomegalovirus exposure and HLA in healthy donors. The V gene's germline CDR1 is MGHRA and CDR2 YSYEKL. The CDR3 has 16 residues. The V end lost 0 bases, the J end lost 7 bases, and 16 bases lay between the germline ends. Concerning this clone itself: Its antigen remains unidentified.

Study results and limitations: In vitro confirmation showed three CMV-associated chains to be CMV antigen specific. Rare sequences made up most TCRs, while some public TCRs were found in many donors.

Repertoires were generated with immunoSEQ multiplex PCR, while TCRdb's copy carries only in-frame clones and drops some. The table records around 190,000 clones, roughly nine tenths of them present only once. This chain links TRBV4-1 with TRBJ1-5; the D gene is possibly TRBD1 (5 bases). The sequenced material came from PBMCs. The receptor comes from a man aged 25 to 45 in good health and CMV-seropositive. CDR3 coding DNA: TGCGCCAGCAGCCAAGAACCCGTGGCAGGGTGGCAGCCCCAGCATTTT. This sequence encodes CASSQEPVAGWQPQHF.